The rows below give T cell receptor beta chains drawn from one sample of a study of blood T cell repertoires in COVID-19. Only in-frame clones appear in the TCRdb table, and some are missing; sequencing was by immunoSEQ multiplex PCR. The sample yields over 250,000 clones, about 90% seen once. Sequenced material: PBMCs or T cells enriched from blood (not recorded which). The source is a woman aged 55-75 years who had recovered from COVID-19. Both conserved end residues are part of each CDR3. Each record gives: V gene, J gene, CDR3 protein.

V: TRBV7-9; J: TRBJ1-5; CDR3: CASSLNGLNQPQHF
V: TRBV6-4; J: TRBJ1-5; CDR3: CASSDSISTGPQHF
V: TRBV6-5; J: TRBJ2-2; CDR3: CASSYSRAGAGELFF
V: TRBV3-1/TRBV3-2; J: TRBJ1-5; CDR3: CASSQDSGASNQPQHF
V: TRBV12-3/TRBV12-4; J: TRBJ2-1; CDR3: CASSLGQVEQFF
V: TRBV3-1/TRBV3-2; J: TRBJ1-2; CDR3: CASSRGYGYTF
V: TRBV5-6; J: TRBJ1-2; CDR3: CASSPGPDYGYTF
V: TRBV7-8; J: TRBJ2-1; CDR3: CASSKGQGNEQFF
V: TRBV24-1; J: TRBJ2-4; CDR3: CATRTAQGKNIQYF
V: TRBV10-3; J: TRBJ1-5; CDR3: CAISDGPSNQPQHF
V: TRBV28; J: TRBJ1-4; CDR3: CASSPSPATNEKLFF
V: TRBV5-6; J: TRBJ2-7; CDR3: CASSQEWWGAYEQYF
V: TRBV12-3/TRBV12-4; J: TRBJ2-4; CDR3: CASRGAWEIQYF
V: TRBV7-3; J: TRBJ2-7; CDR3: CASSLGSGVYEQYF
V: TRBV3-1/TRBV3-2; J: TRBJ2-7; CDR3: CASSHQQAGEQYF
V: TRBV7-9; J: TRBJ1-1; CDR3: CASSLQGVGTEAFF
V: TRBV6-5; J: TRBJ1-1; CDR3: CASSYRHYTEAFF
V: TRBV12-3/TRBV12-4; J: TRBJ1-1; CDR3: CASSFFITEAFF
V: TRBV5-1; J: TRBJ2-5; CDR3: CASSLPGGEETQYF
V: TRBV10-3; J: TRBJ1-1; CDR3: CAISQQGAEAFF
V: TRBV5-4; J: TRBJ1-4; CDR3: CASSPAGRRGEKLFF
V: TRBV12-3/TRBV12-4; J: TRBJ2-5; CDR3: CASSYTGETQYF
V: TRBV10-3; J: TRBJ1-3; CDR3: CAIRDSPGNTIYF
V: TRBV19; J: TRBJ1-1; CDR3: CASSIGGNTEAFF
V: TRBV4-1; J: TRBJ1-2; CDR3: CASSLDLTGGPSLGYTF
V: TRBV13; J: TRBJ1-4; CDR3: CASSLGTGGLANEKLFF
V: TRBV5-1; J: TRBJ1-2; CDR3: CASSLAGVFSYTF
V: TRBV12-5; J: TRBJ1-3; CDR3: CASGATVTSGNTIYF
V: TRBV7-8; J: TRBJ1-1; CDR3: CASSYDRGSRAFF
V: TRBV27; J: TRBJ2-7; CDR3: CASSLTSGQGYEQYF
V: TRBV9; J: TRBJ2-1; CDR3: CASSVEGGSVYNEQFF
V: TRBV6-5; J: TRBJ2-1; CDR3: CASKGGGGADEQFF
V: TRBV27; J: TRBJ1-6; CDR3: CASSQTPWTSPVSSPLHF
V: TRBV29-1; J: TRBJ2-5; CDR3: CSANREAQETQYF
V: TRBV7-9; J: TRBJ2-3; CDR3: CASSRDPSTDTQYF
V: TRBV24-1; J: TRBJ1-2; CDR3: CATSDTRTGQVYGYTF
V: TRBV6-5; J: TRBJ1-2; CDR3: CASSYSGGYGYTF